This TCR beta chain was identified in a study of blood T cell repertoires in COVID-19. Method: immunoSEQ multiplex PCR; TCRdb's copy keeps in-frame clones and lacks some. The sample records approximately 200,000 clones, 88% being singletons. The CDR3 is 14 residues long. The germline CDR1 and CDR2 sequences are SQVTM and ANQGSEA. V shed 6 bases and J shed 3 bases, with 15 bases lying between them. This sequence joins TRBV29-1 and TRBJ1-5, with D perhaps matching TRBD1 (5 bases). The source of this sequence is a man aged 70 or older with acute or convalescent COVID-19. Sequences were obtained from peripheral blood. The CDR3 loop is CSVITGTANQPQHF. Written as DNA, the CDR3 is TGCAGCGTGATCACCGGGACTGCCAATCAGCCCCAGCATTTT. The full variable domain, its missing parts supplied by reference TRBV29-1 and TRBJ1-5, is SAVISQKPSRDICQRGTSLTIQCQVDSQVTMMFWYRQQPGQSLTLIATANQGSEATYESGFVIDKFPISRPNLTFSTLTVSNMSPEDSSIYLCSVITGTANQPQHFGDGTRLSIL.